A selection of T cell receptor beta chains follows, all from one sample in a study of blood T cell repertoires in COVID-19. TCRdb keeps only in-frame clones here, not all; method: immunoSEQ multiplex PCR. The sample has about 400,000 clones, around 87% seen once; the top ten hold roughly 1.9%. Sequences were obtained from PBMCs or T cells enriched from blood (not recorded which). All receptors come from a man in his forties in a cohort exposed to, infected with or recovered from COVID-19 (not recorded which). Both conserved end residues are part of each CDR3. A D gene is named only where the DNA matches it firmly. The size field is filled for only some rows; it gives once, few, many or a size class.

clone_size	v_call	j_call	d_call	cdr3_nt	cdr3_aa
-	TRBV10-3	TRBJ2-7	TRBD2	TGTGCCATCAGTGGGACAATCGGGCTAGCGGGACCCTACGAGCAGTACTTC	CAISGTIGLAGPYEQYF
-	TRBV4-1	TRBJ1-5	-	TGCGCCAGCAGCCAAGGGGCAGACCCTGGCAATCAGCCCCAGCATTTT	CASSQGADPGNQPQHF
-	TRBV10-3	TRBJ2-1	TRBD2	TGTGCCAGTACTAGCGGGAGGGGAGAATACAATGAGCAGTTCTTC	CASTSGRGEYNEQFF
few	TRBV6-5	TRBJ2-7	-	TGTGCCAGCAGTTACGACCCGCAGGGTTCCTACGAGCAGTACTTC	CASSYDPQGSYEQYF
-	TRBV30	TRBJ2-1	-	TGTGCCATTTCCGGGACAAACATCTACAATGAGCAGTTCTTC	CAISGTNIYNEQFF
-	TRBV3-1/TRBV3-2	TRBJ2-3	TRBD2	TGTGCCAGCAGCCAAGACGGGAGGGCCGGTTATACGCAGTATTTT	CASSQDGRAGYTQYF
-	TRBV5-1	TRBJ1-3	TRBD1	TGCGCCAGCGGGTCCGGGTACAGGGGCTCTGGAAACACCATATATTTT	CASGSGYRGSGNTIYF
-	TRBV7-9	TRBJ2-1	TRBD2	TGTGCCAGCAGCTATAGGGGACTAGCATACAATGAGCAGTTCTTC	CASSYRGLAYNEQFF
-	TRBV18	TRBJ2-2	-	TGTGCCAGCTCACCAAACAGGGCAGGCACCGGGGAGCTGTTTTTT	CASSPNRAGTGELFF
-	TRBV2	TRBJ2-1	TRBD2	TGTGCCAGCCGACCCCTAGCGGGATACAATGAGCAGTTCTTC	CASRPLAGYNEQFF